The T cell receptor beta chain under discussion was sequenced for a study of lymphopenia after photon versus proton radiotherapy. Findings and limits, study-wide: After the lymphocyte nadir, photon-treated repertoires showed oligoclonal expansion, especially of CD8+ Temra cells. Under photons, naive T cells and diversity fell while effector/memory populations rose.

A word on this clone: The antigen is not known.

Profiling relied on immunoSEQ multiplex PCR, and the TCRdb table lists in-frame clones only, not all of them. This sample yields roughly 13,000 clones, of which around 89% are seen a single time; about 3.8% belongs to the top ten. This CDR3 contains 13 residues. Germline values: CDR1 SGHKS, CDR2 YYEKEE (reference sequence). V was clipped by 4 bases and J by 7 bases; unmatched bases: 5. The V gene is TRBV5-5, the J gene TRBJ1-1; TRBD1 matches 9 bases. The clonotype was recovered from a man in his sixties with pancreatic cancer. Sequencing used peripheral blood, obtained from a patient treated with photon-based radiotherapy. The CDR3 sequence is CASSHGTGFEAFF. CDR3 bases: TGTGCCAGCAGCCACGGGACAGGGTTTGAAGCTTTCTTT.